This T cell receptor beta chain was identified in a study of identical twins. Whole-study findings and limits: Rather than following the same donors, the conclusions depended on cross-sectional statistical analysis.

Regarding this clonotype: Its antigen is as yet unknown.

Each CDR3 protein is one row after TCRdb ran MiXCR on the 5' RACE reads. The sample holds under 250,000 distinct CDR3 sequences, 7.5% seen once. After removal of 4 bases from V and 2 bases from J, the junction contained 5 bases not matched to a gene. The CDR3 has 15 amino acids. Germline V gene data show CDR1 as MGHRA and CDR2 as YSYEKL. The sample also formed part of further work on yellow fever vaccine responses in identical twins. That paper notes: Reportedly, twins' vaccine T cell responses looked partly convergent and partly personalized.

This rearrangement joins TRBV4-1 to TRBJ2-3; 8 bases map to TRBD2. The receptor was isolated from a young woman in good health. Sequencing used CD8+ T cells sorted from blood. DNA for the CDR3: TGCGCCAGCAGCCCGGGACTAGTAATCACAGATACGCAGTATTTT. This codes for CASSPGLVITDTQYF.